The TCR beta chain described here comes from a study of T cells in Graves' hyperthyroidism and ophthalmopathy. Disease duration under 2 months; hyperthyroidism patients were aged 18 to 65. The germline CDR1 and CDR2 sequences are MDHEN and SYDVKM. Trimming left V 3 bases short and J 4 bases short, with 13 bases between. This CDR3 spans 15 amino acids. RNA transcripts were the template for amplifying TCR beta CDR3 regions. HTBI primers were used for first-round RT-PCR of the TCR CDR3. From the multiplex PCR reads, TCRdb called clonotypes with MiXCR, one entry per CDR3 protein. The data show about 290,000 distinct CDR3 sequences, with roughly 13% seen just once and approximately 7.8% held by the top ten. This clonotype was seen repeatedly, ten times or more.

This TCR came from a woman in her 30s with Graves' hyperthyroidism that later progressed to Graves' ophthalmopathy. V gene TRBV28 combines with J gene TRBJ2-1; no definite D call. Sequenced sample: blood. The CDR3 nucleotides read TGTGCCAGCAGTTTTTTTTCGCGGAGATACAATGAGCAGTTCTTC. Its translation is CASSFFSRRYNEQFF.